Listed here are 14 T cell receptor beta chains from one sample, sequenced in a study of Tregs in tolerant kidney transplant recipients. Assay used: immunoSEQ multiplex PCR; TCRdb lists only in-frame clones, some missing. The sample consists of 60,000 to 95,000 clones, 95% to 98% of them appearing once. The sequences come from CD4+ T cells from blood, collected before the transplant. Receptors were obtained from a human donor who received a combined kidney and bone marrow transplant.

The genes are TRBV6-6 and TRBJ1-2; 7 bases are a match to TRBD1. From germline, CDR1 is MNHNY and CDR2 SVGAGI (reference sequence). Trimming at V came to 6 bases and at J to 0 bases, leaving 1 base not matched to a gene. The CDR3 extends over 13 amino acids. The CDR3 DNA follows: TGTGCCAGCAGACAGGGGCCTAACTATGGCTACACCTTC. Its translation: CASRQGPNYGYTF.

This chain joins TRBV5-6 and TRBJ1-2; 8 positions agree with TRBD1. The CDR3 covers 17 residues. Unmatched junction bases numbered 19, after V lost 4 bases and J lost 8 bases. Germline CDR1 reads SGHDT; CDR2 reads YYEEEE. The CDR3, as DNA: TGTGCCAGCAGCCTCGAAATGGGACAGGACTATCTGGGGGGCTACACCTTC. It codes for CASSLEMGQDYLGGYTF.

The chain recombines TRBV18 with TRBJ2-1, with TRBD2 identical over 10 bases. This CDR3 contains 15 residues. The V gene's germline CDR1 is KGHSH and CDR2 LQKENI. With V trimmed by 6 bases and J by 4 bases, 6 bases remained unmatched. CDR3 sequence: CASSQLAGKYNEQFF. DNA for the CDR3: TGTGCCAGCTCCCAACTAGCGGGGAAGTACAATGAGCAGTTCTTC. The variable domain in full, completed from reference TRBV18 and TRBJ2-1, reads NAGVMQNPRHLVRRRGQEARLRCSPMKGHSHVYWYRQLPEEGLKFMVYLQKENIIDESGMPKERFSAEFPKEGPSILRIQQVVRGDSAAYFCASSQLAGKYNEQFFGPGTRLTVL.

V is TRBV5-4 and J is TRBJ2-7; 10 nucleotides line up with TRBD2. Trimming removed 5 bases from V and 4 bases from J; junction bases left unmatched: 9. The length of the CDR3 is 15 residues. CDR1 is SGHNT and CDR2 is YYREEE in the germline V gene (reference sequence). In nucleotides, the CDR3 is TGTGCCAGCAGGATTTCGGGACTAGCGAGATACGAGCAGTACTTC. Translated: CASRISGLARYEQYF.

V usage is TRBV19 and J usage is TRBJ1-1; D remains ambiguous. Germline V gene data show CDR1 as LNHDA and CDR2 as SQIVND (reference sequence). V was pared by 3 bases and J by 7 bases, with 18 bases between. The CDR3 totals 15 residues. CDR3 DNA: TGTGCCAGTAGTATGATCCATCTCGGTATAGATGAAGCTTTCTTT. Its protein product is CASSMIHLGIDEAFF.

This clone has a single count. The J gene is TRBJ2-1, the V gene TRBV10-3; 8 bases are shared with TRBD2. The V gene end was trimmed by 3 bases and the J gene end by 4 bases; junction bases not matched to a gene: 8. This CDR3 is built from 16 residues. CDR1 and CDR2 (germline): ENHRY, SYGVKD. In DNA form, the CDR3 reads TGTGCCATCAGTGAAAGTCAGCGGGGGAGATACAATGAGCAGTTCTTC. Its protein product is CAISESQRGRYNEQFF.

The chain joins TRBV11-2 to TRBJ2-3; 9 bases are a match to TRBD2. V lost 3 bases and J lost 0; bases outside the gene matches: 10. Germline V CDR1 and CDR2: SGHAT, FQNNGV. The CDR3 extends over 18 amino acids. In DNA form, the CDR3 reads TGTGCCAGCAGCTTCAGGGCGGGGGGGGCCCGGAGCACAGATACGCAGTATTTT. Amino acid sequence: CASSFRAGGARSTDTQYF. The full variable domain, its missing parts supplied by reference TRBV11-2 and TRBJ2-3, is EAGVAQSPRYKIIEKRQSVAFWCNPISGHATLYWYQQILGQGPKLLIQFQNNGVVDDSQLPKDRFSAERLKGVDSTLKIQPAKLEDSAVYLCASSFRAGGARSTDTQYFGPGTRLTVL.

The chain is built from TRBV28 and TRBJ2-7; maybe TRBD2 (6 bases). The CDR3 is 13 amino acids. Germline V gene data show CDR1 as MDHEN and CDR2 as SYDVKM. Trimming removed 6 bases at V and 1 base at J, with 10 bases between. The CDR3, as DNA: TGTGCCAGCAGGGGTGGGGGGTCCTACGAGCAGTACTTC. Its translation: CASRGGGSYEQYF.

This chain's CDR3 is CASGLVRGLYSYNEQFF. The CDR3 region has the DNA TGTGCTAGTGGTTTGGTACGTGGGCTTTACTCCTACAATGAGCAGTTCTTC. The genes are TRBV12-5 and TRBJ2-1; unclear D gene. CDR1 is LGHNT, CDR2 FRNRAP, per germline. The germline V and J ends were trimmed by 0 bases and 0 bases, with 12 bases remaining between them. The CDR3 length is 17 residues.

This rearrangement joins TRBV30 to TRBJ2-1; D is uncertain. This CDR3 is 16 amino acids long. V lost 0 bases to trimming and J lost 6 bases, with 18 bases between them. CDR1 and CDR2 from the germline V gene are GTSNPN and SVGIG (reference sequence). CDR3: CAWSVLLPLSSNEQFF. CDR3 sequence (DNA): TGTGCCTGGAGTGTACTCTTGCCTTTATCTAGCAATGAGCAGTTCTTC. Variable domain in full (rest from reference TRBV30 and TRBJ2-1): SQTIHQWPATLVQPVGSPLSLECTVEGTSNPNLYWYRQAAGRGLQLLFYSVGIGQISSEVPQNLSASRPQDRQFILSSKKLLLSDSGFYLCAWSVLLPLSSNEQFFGPGTRLTVL.

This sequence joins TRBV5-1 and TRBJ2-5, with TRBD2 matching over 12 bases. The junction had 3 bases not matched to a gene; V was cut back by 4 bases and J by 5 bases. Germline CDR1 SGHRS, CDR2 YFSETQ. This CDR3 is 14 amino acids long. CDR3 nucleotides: TGCGCCAGCAGCCCGGGACTAGCGGGCGAGACCCAGTACTTC. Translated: CASSPGLAGETQYF.

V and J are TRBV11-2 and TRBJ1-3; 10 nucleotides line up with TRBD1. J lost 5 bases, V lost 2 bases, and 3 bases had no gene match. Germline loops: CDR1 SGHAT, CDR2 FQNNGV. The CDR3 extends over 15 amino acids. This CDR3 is CASSLRDRGRNTIYF. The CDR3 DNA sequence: TGTGCCAGCAGCTTACGAGACAGGGGGCGAAACACCATATATTTT.

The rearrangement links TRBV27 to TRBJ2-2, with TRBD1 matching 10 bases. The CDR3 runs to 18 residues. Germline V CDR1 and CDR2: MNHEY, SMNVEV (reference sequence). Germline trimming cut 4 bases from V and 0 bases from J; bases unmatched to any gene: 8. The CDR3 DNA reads TGTGCCAGCAGTTGGAGACAGGGGGCAATTGCGAACACCGGGGAGCTGTTTTTT. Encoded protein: CASSWRQGAIANTGELFF.

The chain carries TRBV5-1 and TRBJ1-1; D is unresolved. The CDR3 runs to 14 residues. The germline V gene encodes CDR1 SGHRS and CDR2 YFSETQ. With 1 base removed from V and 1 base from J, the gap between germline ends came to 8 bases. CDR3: CASSLTAENTEAFF. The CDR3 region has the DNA TGCGCCAGCAGCTTGACCGCAGAGAACACTGAAGCTTTCTTT. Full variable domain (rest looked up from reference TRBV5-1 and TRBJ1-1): KAGVTQTPRYLIKTRGQQVTLSCSPISGHRSVSWYQQTPGQGLQFLFEYFSETQRNKGNFPGRFSGRQFSNSRSEMNVSTLELGDSALYLCASSLTAENTEAFFGQGTRLTVV.